Sequencing of this TCR beta chain was carried out in a study of shared clonotypes between healthy human individuals. Sequencing on ten immunoSEQ deep assay plates was performed for unsorted PBMC DNA. TCRdb's table, derived via immunoSEQ multiplex PCR, lists solely in-frame clones and lacks some. The sample contains about 490,000 clones, 81% of which appear only once. This CDR3 spans 14 amino acids. The junction had 1 base not matched to a gene; V was cut back by 4 bases and J by 4 bases. The germline gives CDR1 SGHRS, CDR2 YFSETQ. The chain uses TRBV5-1 and TRBJ2-2; 10 positions match TRBD1. The TCR was taken from a woman between 35 and 50 years old in good health. Some clones in this sample may be carry-over from other donors' samples. The sample was PBMCs. The CDR3 sequence is CASSGTGATGELFF. In DNA, the CDR3 is TGCGCCAGCAGCGGGACAGGGGCCACCGGGGAGCTGTTTTTT. The full variable domain, with the rest looked up from reference TRBV5-1 and TRBJ2-2, is KAGVTQTPRYLIKTRGQQVTLSCSPISGHRSVSWYQQTPGQGLQFLFEYFSETQRNKGNFPGRFSGRQFSNSRSEMNVSTLELGDSALYLCASSGTGATGELFFGEGSRLTVL.